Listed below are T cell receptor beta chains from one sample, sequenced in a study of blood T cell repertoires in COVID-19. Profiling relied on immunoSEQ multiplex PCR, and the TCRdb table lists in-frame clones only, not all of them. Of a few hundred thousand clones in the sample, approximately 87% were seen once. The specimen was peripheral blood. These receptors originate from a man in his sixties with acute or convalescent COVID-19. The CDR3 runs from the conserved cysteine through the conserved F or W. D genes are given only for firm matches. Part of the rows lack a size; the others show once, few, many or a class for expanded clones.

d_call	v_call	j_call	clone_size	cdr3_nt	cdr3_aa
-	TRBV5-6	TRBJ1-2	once	TGTGCCAGCAGCCCAGGGAGGCGAACCAACTATGGCTACACCTTC	CASSPGRRTNYGYTF
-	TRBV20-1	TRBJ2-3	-	TGCAGTGCTAGTCGCGCCGTCGGGGGAGGTAGCACAGATACGCAGTATTTT	CSASRAVGGGSTDTQYF
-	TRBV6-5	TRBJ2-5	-	TGTGCCAGCAGTTTGTTTATACAAGAGACCCAGTACTTC	CASSLFIQETQYF
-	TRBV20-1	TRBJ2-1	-	TGCAGTGCTAGAGATGGGCATGAGCAGTTCTTC	CSARDGHEQFF
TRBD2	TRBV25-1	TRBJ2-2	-	TGTGCCAGCAACCCGGGAGGGGGGAACACCGGGGAGCTGTTTTTT	CASNPGGGNTGELFF
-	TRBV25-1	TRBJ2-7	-	TGTGCCAGCAGTGAACAGGGGGGTGCGGTCTACGAGCAGTACTTC	CASSEQGGAVYEQYF
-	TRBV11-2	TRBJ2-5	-	TGTGCCAGCAGCCGCAAACTGAAAGCCCAGTACTTC	CASSRKLKAQYF
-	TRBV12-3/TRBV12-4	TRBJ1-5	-	TGTGCCAGCTCCACCGGGGGGAATCAGCCCCAGCATTTT	CASSTGGNQPQHF
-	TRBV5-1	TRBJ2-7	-	TGCGCCAGCAGCGTGGGAACGACAACTTACGAGCAGTACTTC	CASSVGTTTYEQYF
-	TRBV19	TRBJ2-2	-	TGTGCCAGTAGTATGGATAGCAGACACACCGGGGAGCTGTTTTTT	CASSMDSRHTGELFF
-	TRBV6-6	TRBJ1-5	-	TGTGCCAGCAAGGTGGGGAGTCGAAGCAATCAGCCCCAGCATTTT	CASKVGSRSNQPQHF
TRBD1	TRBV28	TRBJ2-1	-	TGTGCCAGCAGTTTGGGGGACAGATACAATGAGCAGTTCTTC	CASSLGDRYNEQFF
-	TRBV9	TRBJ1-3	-	TGTGCCAGCAGCACCCCCCGGGGGGTCTCTGGAAACACCATATATTTT	CASSTPRGVSGNTIYF
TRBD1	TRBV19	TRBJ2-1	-	TGTGCCAGTAGTCGGGACAGGGAGGGTTATGAGCAGTTCTTC	CASSRDREGYEQFF
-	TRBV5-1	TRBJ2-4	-	TGCGCCAGCAGCTTGGCGGTTGACAGGTATGGGGACATTCAGTACTTC	CASSLAVDRYGDIQYF
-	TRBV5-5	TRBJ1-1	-	TGTGCCAGCAGCTTGGCCGGGGTGGCGAACACTGAAGCTTTCTTT	CASSLAGVANTEAFF
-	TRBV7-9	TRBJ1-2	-	TGTGCCAGCAGCTTAGTAACAGGATCGTATGGCTACACCTTC	CASSLVTGSYGYTF
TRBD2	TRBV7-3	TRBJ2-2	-	TGTGCCAGCAGCTCAGCGGGAGGGGGCACCGGGGAGCTGTTTTTT	CASSSAGGGTGELFF
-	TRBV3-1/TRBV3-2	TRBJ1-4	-	TGTGCCAGCAGGGGGCGGGAGGTGACTCGTTTTAATGAAAAACTGTTTTTT	CASRGREVTRFNEKLFF
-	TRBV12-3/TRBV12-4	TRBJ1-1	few	TGTGCCAGCAGTACAGCAGCGAACACTGAAGCTTTCTTT	CASSTAANTEAFF
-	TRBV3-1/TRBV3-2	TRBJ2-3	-	TGTGCCAGCAGCCAAGATAAGACGACTAGGGGCACAGATACGCAGTATTTT	CASSQDKTTRGTDTQYF
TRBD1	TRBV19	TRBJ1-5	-	TGTGCCAGTGTACAGGACAGGGTGGGTCAGCCCCAGCATTTT	CASVQDRVGQPQHF
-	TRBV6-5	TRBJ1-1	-	TGTGCCAGTGGGCGGGGTGGAGCTTTCTTT	CASGRGGAFF
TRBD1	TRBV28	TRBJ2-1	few	TGTGCCAGCAGTCGGGACAGGGAGATGACATACAATGAGCAGTTCTTC	CASSRDREMTYNEQFF
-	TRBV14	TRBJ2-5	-	TGTGCCAGCAGCCAAGTGCGAGAGACCCAGTACTTC	CASSQVRETQYF
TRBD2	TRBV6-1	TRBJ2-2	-	TGTGCCAGCAGTGAAACTAGCGGGTCAATTACCGGGGAGCTGTTTTTT	CASSETSGSITGELFF
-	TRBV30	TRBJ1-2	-	TGTGCCTGGAGCCTCAGGGCGGATGGCTACACCTTC	CAWSLRADGYTF
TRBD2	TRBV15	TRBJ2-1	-	TGTGCCACCAGCGGGAGCGGGAGCTCCTACAATGAGCAGTTCTTC	CATSGSGSSYNEQFF
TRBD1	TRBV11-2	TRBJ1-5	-	TGTGCCAGCAGCTTGGACAGGGCTAGCAATCAGCCCCAGCATTTT	CASSLDRASNQPQHF
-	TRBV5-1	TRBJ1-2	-	TGCGCCAGCAGCCAGGAGGGGCGTGACTATGGCTACACCTTC	CASSQEGRDYGYTF
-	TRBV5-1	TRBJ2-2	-	TGCGCCAGCAGCTTGGGTCAGACGAACACCGGGGAGCTGTTTTTT	CASSLGQTNTGELFF
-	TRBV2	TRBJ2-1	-	TGTGCCAGCAGAACAGGGTTGTTGGGCTCCTACAATGAGCAGTTCTTC	CASRTGLLGSYNEQFF
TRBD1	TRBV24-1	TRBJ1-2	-	TGTGCCACCAGTGATCCTGGGACAGGCTCCTATGGCTACACCTTC	CATSDPGTGSYGYTF
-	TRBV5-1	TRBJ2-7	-	TGCGCCAGCAGCTCAAGAGTCACCTCACCTGCGGGGGAGCAGTACTTC	CASSSRVTSPAGEQYF
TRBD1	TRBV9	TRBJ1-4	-	TGTGCCAGCACCCCCTTGGACAGGGTAACTGAAAAACTGTTTTTT	CASTPLDRVTEKLFF
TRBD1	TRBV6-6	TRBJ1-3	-	TGTGCCAGCAGTCTCCGAATAATGGACAGGGGGTTAGGATCTGGAAACACCATATATTTT	CASSLRIMDRGLGSGNTIYF
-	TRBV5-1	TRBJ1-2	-	TGCGCCAGCAGCTTGTCGGGGGACTATGGCTACACCTTC	CASSLSGDYGYTF
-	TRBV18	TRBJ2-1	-	TGTGCCAGCTCAGCCGGGACACGAGATTACAATGAGCAGTTCTTC	CASSAGTRDYNEQFF
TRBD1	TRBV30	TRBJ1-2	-	TGTGCCTGGACCCAACAGGGGGCAAGCTATGGCTACACCTTC	CAWTQQGASYGYTF
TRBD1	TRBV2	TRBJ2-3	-	TGTGCCAGCACTCTCGGGACAGGGATAGATACGCAGTATTTT	CASTLGTGIDTQYF
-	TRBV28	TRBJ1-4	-	TGTGCCAGCAGTCCAAACAGGGCCCTTAATGAAAAACTGTTTTTT	CASSPNRALNEKLFF
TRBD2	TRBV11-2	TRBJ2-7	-	TGTGCCAGCAGCTTGGTCACTAGCGCCTACGAGCAGTACTTC	CASSLVTSAYEQYF
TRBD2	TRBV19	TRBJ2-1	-	TGTGCCAGTAGTATAATGGCGGGAGGGCCTCTCAATGAGCAGTTCTTC	CASSIMAGGPLNEQFF
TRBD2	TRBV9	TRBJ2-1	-	TGTGCCAGCAGCGCGGATCTAGCGGGAGGGCCAAATGAGCAGTTCTTC	CASSADLAGGPNEQFF
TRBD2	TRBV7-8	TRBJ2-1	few	TGTGCCAGCAGCCCCGCTGGGGGGACTATCACATACAATGAGCAGTTCTTC	CASSPAGGTITYNEQFF
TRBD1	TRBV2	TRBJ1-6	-	TGTGCCAGCACAGGCAGGGGGGACAGCTCCTATAATTCACCCCTCCACTTT	CASTGRGDSSYNSPLHF
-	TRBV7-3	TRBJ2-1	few	TGTGCCAGCAGCTTAAGGTTGGGGGAGGGGACAAGTGAGCAGTTCTTC	CASSLRLGEGTSEQFF
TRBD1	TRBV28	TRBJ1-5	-	TGTGCCAGCAGTTTAAGGTCACAGGGGAATCAGCCCCAGCATTTT	CASSLRSQGNQPQHF
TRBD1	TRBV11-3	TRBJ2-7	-	TGTGCCAGCAGCTTAGTCAGGGGGCGGGAGCAGTACTTC	CASSLVRGREQYF
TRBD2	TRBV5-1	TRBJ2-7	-	TGCGCCAGCAGCGGTGCGGGGCGAAGCCGAACCCGGACTAGCGGGGGCTCCTACGAGCAGTACTTC	CASSGAGRSRTRTSGGSYEQYF
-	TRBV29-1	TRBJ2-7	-	TGCAGCGTAGGGGGAGCCTACGAGCAGTACTTC	CSVGGAYEQYF
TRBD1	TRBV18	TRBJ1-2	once	TGTGCCAGCTCCCGGGACAGGGCGGATGGCTACACCTTC	CASSRDRADGYTF
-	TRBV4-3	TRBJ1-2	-	TGCGCCAGCAGCCAAGATGAGGGTGAGGGCTATGGCTACACCTTC	CASSQDEGEGYGYTF
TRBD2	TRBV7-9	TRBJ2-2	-	TGTGCCAGCAGCTTTAGAAGCGGGAGCGGCGGGGAGCTGTTTTTT	CASSFRSGSGGELFF